This T cell receptor (beta chain) was sequenced in a study of blood T cell repertoires in COVID-19. Study details: T cells, B-cell-depleted T cells, or PBMCs provided the cDNA or gDNA that served as material.

The method was immunoSEQ multiplex PCR; TCRdb's version includes in-frame clones alone and lacks a portion of them. Among around 150,000 clones, 60% to 85% were seen once, and the ten largest hold approximately 17%. Germline values: CDR1 SGHTA, CDR2 FQGNSA. The CDR3 loop spans 15 amino acids. The receptor was isolated from a man aged 45-65 years with acute or convalescent COVID-19. The genes are TRBV7-2 and TRBJ2-1; perhaps TRBD2 as D (6 bases). The sequenced sample was peripheral blood. The CDR3 coding sequence is TGTGCTACCTCCGGTGGCGGGGTGTTTAACAATGAGCAGTTCTTC. Encoded protein: CATSGGGVFNNEQFF.